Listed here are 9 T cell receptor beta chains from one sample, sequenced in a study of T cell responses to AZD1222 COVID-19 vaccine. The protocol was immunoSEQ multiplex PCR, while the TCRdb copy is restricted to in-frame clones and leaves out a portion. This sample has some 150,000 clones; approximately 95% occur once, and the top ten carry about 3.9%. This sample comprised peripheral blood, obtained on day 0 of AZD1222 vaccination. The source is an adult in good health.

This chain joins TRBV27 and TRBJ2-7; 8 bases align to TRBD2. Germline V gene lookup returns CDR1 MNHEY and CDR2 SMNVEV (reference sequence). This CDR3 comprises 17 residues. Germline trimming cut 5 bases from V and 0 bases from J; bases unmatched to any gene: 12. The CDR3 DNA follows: TGTGCCAGCAGTCGCCAGTCTAGCGGGTTGAGCTCCTACGAGCAGTACTTC. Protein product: CASSRQSSGLSSYEQYF.

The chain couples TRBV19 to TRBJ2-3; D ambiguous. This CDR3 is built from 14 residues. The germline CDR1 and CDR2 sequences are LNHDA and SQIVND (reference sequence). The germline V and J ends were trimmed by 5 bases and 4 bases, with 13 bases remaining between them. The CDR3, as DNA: TGTGCCAGTAGTCCCGGGCCGGCCTCAGATACGCAGTATTTT. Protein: CASSPGPASDTQYF. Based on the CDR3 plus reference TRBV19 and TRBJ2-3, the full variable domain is DGGITQSPKYLFRKEGQNVTLSCEQNLNHDAMYWYRQDPGQGLRLIYYSQIVNDFQKGDIAEGYSVSREKKESFPLTVTSAQKNPTAFYLCASSPGPASDTQYFGPGTRLTVL.

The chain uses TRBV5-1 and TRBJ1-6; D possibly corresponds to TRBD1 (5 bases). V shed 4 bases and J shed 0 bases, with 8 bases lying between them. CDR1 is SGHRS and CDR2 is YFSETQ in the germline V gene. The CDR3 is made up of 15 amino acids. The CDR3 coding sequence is TGCGCCAGCAGCCCGGGGGACTCCTATAATTCACCCCTCCACTTT. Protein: CASSPGDSYNSPLHF.

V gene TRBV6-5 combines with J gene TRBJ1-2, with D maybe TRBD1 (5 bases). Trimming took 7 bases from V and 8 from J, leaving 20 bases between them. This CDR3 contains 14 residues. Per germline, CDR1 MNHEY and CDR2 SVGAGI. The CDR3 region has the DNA TGTGCCAGCACCTCAACGGGGGGGATGTTGGGCTACACCTTC. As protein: CASTSTGGMLGYTF.

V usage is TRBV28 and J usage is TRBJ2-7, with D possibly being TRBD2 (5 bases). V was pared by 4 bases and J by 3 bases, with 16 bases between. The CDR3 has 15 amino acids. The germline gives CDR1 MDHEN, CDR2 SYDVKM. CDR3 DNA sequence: TGTGCCAGCAGTTCACAAAGGGAGACATTCTACGAGCAGTACTTC. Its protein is CASSSQRETFYEQYF.

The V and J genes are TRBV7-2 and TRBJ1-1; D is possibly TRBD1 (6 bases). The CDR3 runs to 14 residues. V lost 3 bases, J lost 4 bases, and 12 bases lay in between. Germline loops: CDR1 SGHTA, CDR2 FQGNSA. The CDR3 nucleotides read TGTGCCAGCAGCTTTATGGGGGCTGGCACTGAAGCTTTCTTT. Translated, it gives CASSFMGAGTEAFF.

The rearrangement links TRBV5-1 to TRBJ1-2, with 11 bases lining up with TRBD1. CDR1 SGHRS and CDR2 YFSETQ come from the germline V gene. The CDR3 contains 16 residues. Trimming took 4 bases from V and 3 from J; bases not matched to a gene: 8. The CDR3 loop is CASSPDRGRADYGYTF. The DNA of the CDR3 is TGCGCCAGCAGCCCGGACAGGGGGCGAGCTGACTATGGCTACACCTTC.

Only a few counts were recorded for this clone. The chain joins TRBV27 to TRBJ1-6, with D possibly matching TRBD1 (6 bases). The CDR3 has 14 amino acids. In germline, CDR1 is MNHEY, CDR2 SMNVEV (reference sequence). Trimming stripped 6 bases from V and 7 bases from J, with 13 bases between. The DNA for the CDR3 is TGTGCCAGCAGGGCAGGGGTGGGGAATTCACCCCTCCACTTT. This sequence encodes CASRAGVGNSPLHF.

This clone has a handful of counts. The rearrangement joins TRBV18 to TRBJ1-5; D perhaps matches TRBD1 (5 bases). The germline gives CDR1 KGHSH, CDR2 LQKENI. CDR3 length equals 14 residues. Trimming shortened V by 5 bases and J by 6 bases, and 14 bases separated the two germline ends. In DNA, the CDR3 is TGTGCCAGCTCAACGAGGGGATTAAGTCAGCCCCAGCATTTT. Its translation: CASSTRGLSQPQHF. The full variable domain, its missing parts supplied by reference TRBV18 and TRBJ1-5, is NAGVMQNPRHLVRRRGQEARLRCSPMKGHSHVYWYRQLPEEGLKFMVYLQKENIIDESGMPKERFSAEFPKEGPSILRIQQVVRGDSAAYFCASSTRGLSQPQHFGDGTRLSIL.